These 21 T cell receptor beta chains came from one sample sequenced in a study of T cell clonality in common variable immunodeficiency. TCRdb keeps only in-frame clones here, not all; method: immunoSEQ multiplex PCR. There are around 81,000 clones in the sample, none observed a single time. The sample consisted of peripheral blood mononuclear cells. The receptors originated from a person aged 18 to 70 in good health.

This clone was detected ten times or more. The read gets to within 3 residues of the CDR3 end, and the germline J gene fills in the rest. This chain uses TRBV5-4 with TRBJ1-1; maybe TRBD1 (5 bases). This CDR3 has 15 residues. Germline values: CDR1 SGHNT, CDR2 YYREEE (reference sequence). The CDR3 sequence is CASSRLSSGSLKAFF. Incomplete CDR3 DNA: TGTGCCAGCAGTCGGTTATCTTCAGGGAGCCTTAAA.

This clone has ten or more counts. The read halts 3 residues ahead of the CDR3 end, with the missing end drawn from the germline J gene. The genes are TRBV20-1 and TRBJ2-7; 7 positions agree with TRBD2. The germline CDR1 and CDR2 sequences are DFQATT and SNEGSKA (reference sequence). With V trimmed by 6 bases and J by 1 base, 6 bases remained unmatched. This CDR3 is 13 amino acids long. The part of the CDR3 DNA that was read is TGCAGTGCCCACGGACTAGTTTCCTACGAG. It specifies CSAHGLVSYE. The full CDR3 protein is CSAHGLVSYEQYF.

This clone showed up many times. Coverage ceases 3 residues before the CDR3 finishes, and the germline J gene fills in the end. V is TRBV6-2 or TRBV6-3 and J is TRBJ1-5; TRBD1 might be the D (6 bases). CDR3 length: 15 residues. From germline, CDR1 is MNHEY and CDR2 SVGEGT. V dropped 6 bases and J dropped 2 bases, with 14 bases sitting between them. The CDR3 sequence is CASSNRAWGNQPQHF. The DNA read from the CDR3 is TGTGCCAGCAGCAACAGGGCCTGGGGCAATCAGCCC.

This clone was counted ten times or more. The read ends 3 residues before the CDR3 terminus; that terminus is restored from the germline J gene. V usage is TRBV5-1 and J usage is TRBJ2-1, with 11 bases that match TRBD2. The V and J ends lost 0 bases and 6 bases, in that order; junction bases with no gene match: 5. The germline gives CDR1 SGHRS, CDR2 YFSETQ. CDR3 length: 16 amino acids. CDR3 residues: CASSLVGTSGTNEQFF. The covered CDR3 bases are TGCGCCAGCAGCTTGGTCGGGACTAGCGGCACCAATGAG.

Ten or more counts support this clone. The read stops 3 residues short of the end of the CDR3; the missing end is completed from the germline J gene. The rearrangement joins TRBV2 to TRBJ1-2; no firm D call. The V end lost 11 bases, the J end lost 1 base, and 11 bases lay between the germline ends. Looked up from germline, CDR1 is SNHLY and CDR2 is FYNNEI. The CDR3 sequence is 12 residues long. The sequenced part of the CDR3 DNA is TGTGCCGGTTTCGGGGATAACTATGGC. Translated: CAGFGDNYG. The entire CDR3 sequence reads CAGFGDNYGYTF.

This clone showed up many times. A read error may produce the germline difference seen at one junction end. The DNA read from the CDR3 is TGTGCTAGCAGCTATGGGACAGGGGGCTACGAG. Amino acid sequence: CASSYGTGGYE. The full CDR3 protein reads CASSYGTGGYEQYF. The J gene is TRBJ2-7, the V gene TRBV7-7; 11 positions agree with TRBD1. The CDR3 end is not reached by the read, which stops 3 residues before it; the germline J gene fills it in. CDR3 length: 14 amino acids. The germline V gene encodes CDR1 SSHAT and CDR2 FNYEAQ (reference sequence).

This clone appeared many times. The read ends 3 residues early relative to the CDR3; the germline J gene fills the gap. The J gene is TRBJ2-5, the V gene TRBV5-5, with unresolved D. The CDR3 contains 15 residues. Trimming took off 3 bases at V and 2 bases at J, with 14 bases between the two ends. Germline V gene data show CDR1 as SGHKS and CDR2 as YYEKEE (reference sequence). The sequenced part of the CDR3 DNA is TGTGCCAGCAGCTCAACTCCCAGCGTTCAAGAGACC. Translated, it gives CASSSTPSVQET. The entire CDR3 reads CASSSTPSVQETQYF.

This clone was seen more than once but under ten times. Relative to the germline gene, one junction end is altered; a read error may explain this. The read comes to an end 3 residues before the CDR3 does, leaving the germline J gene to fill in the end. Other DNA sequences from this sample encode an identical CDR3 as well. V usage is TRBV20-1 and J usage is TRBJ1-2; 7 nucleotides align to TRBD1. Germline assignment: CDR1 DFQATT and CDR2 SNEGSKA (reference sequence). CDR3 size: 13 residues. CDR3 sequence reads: CSARGPGGYGYTF. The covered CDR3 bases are TGCAGCGCTAGAGGTCCAGGGGGGTATGGC.

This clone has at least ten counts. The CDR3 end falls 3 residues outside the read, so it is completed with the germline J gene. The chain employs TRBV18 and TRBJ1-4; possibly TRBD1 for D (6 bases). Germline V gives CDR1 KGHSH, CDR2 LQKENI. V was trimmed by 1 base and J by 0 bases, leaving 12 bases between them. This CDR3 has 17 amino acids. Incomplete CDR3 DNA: TGTGCCAGCTCACCACGGGAACAGGGTGCAACTAATGAAAAA. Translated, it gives CASSPREQGATNEK. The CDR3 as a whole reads CASSPREQGATNEKLFF.

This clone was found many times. The CDR3 bases that were read are TGTGCCAGCAGCCCCCTTCCCTACGAG. This encodes CASSPLPYE. From start to end, the CDR3 is CASSPLPYEQYF. The rearrangement joins TRBV7-2 to TRBJ2-7; no clear D. The sequence runs out 3 residues before the end of the CDR3; the remainder is reconstructed from the germline J gene. This CDR3 has 12 residues. Germline V gene data show CDR1 as SGHTA and CDR2 as FQGNSA. V was trimmed by 5 bases and J by 2 bases, leaving 7 bases between them.

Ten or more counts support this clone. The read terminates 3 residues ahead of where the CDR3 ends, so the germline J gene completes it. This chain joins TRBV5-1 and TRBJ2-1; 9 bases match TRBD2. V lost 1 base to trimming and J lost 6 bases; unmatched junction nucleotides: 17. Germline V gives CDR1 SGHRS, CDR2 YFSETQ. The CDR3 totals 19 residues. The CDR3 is CASSLQGAKGLAGGNEQFF. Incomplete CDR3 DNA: TGCGCCAGCAGCTTGCAAGGGGCGAAGGGACTAGCTGGGGGCAATGAG.

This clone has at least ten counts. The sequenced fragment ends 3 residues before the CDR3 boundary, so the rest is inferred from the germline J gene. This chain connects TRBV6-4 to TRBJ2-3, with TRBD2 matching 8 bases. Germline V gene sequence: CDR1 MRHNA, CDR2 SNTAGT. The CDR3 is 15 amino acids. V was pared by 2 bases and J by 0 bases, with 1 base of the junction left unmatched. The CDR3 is CASSDASGSTDTQYF. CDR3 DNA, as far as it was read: TGTGCCAGCAGTGACGCTAGCGGGAGCACAGATACG.

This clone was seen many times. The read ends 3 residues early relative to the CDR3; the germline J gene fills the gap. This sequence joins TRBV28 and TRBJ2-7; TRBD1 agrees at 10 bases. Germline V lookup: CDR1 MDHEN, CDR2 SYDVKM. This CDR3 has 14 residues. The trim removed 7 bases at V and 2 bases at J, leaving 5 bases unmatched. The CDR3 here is CASTPGTGAYEQYF. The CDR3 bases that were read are TGTGCCAGCACCCCTGGGACAGGGGCCTACGAG.

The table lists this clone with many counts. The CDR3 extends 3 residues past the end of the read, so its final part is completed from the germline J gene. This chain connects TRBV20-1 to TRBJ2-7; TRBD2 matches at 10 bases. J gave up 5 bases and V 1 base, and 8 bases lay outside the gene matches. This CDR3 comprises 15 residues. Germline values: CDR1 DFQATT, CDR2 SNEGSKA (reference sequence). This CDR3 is CSARAEREGLHEQYF. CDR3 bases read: TGCAGTGCTAGAGCTGAGCGGGAGGGCCTCCACGAG.

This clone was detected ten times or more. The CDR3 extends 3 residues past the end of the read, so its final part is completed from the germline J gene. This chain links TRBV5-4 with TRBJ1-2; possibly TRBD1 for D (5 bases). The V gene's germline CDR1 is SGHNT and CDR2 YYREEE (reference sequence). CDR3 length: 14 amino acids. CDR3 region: CASSPGGAGKGYTF. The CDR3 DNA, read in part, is TGTGCCAGCAGCCCGGGAGGGGCCGGGAAAGGC.

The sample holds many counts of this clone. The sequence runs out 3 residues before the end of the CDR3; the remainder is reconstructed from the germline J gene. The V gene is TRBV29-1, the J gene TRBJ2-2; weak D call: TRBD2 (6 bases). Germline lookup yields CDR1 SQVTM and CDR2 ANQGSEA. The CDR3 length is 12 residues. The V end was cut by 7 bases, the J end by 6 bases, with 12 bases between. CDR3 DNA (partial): TGCAGCGCCCTAGGAGGGGCCGGGGAG. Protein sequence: CSALGGAGE. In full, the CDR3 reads CSALGGAGELFF.

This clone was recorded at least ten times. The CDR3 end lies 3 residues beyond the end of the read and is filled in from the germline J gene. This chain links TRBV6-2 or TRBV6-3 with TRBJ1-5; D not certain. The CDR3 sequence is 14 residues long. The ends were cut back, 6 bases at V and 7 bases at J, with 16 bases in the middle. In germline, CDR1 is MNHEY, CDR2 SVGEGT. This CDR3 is CASRPGLAGQPQHF. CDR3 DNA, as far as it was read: TGTGCCAGCAGACCCGGACTGGCGGGCCAGCCC.

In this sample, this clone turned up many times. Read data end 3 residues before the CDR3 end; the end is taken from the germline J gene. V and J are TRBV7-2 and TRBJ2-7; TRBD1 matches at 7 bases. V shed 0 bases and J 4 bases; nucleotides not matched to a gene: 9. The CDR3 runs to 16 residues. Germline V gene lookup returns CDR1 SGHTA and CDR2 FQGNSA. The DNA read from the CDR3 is TGTGCCAGCAGCTTAGCGTGGGTAGGGGGCGCGTACGAG. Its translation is CASSLAWVGGAYE. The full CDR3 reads CASSLAWVGGAYEQYF. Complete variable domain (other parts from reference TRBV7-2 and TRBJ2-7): GAGVSQSPSNKVTEKGKDVELRCDPISGHTALYWYRQSLGQGLEFLIYFQGNSAPDKSGLPSDRFSAERTGGSVSTLTIQRTQQEDSAVYLCASSLAWVGGAYEQYFGPGTRLTVT.

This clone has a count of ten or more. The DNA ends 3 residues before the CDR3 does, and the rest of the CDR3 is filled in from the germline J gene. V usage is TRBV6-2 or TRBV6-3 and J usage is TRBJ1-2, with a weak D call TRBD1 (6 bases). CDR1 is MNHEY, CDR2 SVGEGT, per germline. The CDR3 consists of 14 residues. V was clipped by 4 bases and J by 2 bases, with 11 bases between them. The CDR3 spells CASSLGASNYGYTF. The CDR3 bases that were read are TGTGCCAGCAGTTTGGGGGCGTCAAACTATGGC.

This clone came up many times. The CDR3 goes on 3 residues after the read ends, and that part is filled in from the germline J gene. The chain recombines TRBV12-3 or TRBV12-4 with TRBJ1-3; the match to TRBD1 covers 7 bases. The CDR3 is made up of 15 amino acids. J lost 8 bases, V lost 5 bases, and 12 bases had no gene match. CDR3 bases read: TGTGCCAGCAGTCTATTGACAGGGTTGGTGGACACC. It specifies CASSLLTGLVDT. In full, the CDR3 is CASSLLTGLVDTIYF.

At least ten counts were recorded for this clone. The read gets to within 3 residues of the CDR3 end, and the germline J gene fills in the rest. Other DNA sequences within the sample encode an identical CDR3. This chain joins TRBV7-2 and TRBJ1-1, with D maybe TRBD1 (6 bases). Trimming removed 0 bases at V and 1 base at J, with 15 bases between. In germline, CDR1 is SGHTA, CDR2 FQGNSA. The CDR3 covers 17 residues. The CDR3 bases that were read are TGTGCCAGCAGCTTAGCATCCCCAGGGGCCGGGAACACTGAA. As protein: CASSLASPGAGNTE. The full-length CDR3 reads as CASSLASPGAGNTEAFF.